Listed below are T cell receptor beta chains from one sample, sequenced in a study of T cell responses to AZD1222 COVID-19 vaccine. Sequenced by immunoSEQ multiplex PCR; TCRdb stores in-frame clones only, minus some. The data show 75,000 to 95,000 clones, about nine tenths seen once. This sample comprised peripheral blood, obtained on day 0 of AZD1222 vaccination. These receptors all stem from an adult in good health. The CDR3 runs from the conserved cysteine through the conserved F or W. A D gene is named only where the DNA matches it firmly. Clone size is stated in some rows and not others, as once, few, many or a class when expanded.

>TRBV25-1|TRBD2|-|TRBJ2-7
TGTGCCAGCAGTGAATTCGGTCGAGGGACTAGCGGTAGCGAGCAGTACTTC
CASSEFGRGTSGSEQYF
>TRBV7-3|-|-|TRBJ1-5
TGTGCCAGCAGCCCGGAGAGGAATCAGCCCCAGCATTTT
CASSPERNQPQHF
>TRBV5-5|-|-|TRBJ1-1
TGTGCCAGCAGCCCGCCTATGGTGAACACTGAAGCTTTCTTT
CASSPPMVNTEAFF
>TRBV19|TRBD1|-|TRBJ2-7
TGTGCCAGTAGTATGGACAGGAGAGACGAGCAGTACTTC
CASSMDRRDEQYF
>TRBV5-1|TRBD1|-|TRBJ2-2
TGCGCCAGCAGGCCGACAGGGGGCACCGGGGAGCTGTTTTTT
CASRPTGGTGELFF
>TRBV7-9|-|-|TRBJ2-7
TGTGCCAGCACCCAAGGGGGGAGCTCCTACGAGCAGTACTTC
CASTQGGSSYEQYF
>TRBV30|-|-|TRBJ2-7
TGTGCCTGGAGCCCAAGCAGTTACGAGCAGTACTTC
CAWSPSSYEQYF
>TRBV5-1|-|-|TRBJ1-1
TGCGCCAGCAACGAGGGCTTAGACACTGAAGCTTTCTTT
CASNEGLDTEAFF
>TRBV2|-|-|TRBJ2-3
TGTGCCAGCAGTGTGGGAGATACGCAGTATTTT
CASSVGDTQYF
>TRBV6-1|-|-|TRBJ1-2
TGTGCCAGCAGTGAAGCGGGCTCTCCCCGGGGCTATGGCTACACCTTC
CASSEAGSPRGYGYTF
>TRBV3-1/TRBV3-2|TRBD2|-|TRBJ2-2
TGTGCCAGCAGCCAAGAATGGGCGGGAGGGCGGACCGGGGAGCTGTTTTTT
CASSQEWAGGRTGELFF
>TRBV4-2|TRBD1|-|TRBJ2-7
TGTGCCAGCAGCCGAGGCTCGGGGGACAGGTCCTACGAGCAGTACTTC
CASSRGSGDRSYEQYF
>TRBV3-1/TRBV3-2|TRBD1|-|TRBJ2-7
TGTGCCAGCAGCCCTTGGGACAGGGTGATGTACGAGCAGTACTTC
CASSPWDRVMYEQYF
>TRBV19|TRBD1|-|TRBJ1-2
TGTGCCAGTAGTGGCTCAGGGGACAGGGTGGGGTATGGCTACACCTTC
CASSGSGDRVGYGYTF
>TRBV27|TRBD1|-|TRBJ1-5
TGTGCCAGCAGTTCGGACAGGGGAGGCCAGCCCCAGCATTTT
CASSSDRGGQPQHF
>TRBV20-1|TRBD1|-|TRBJ1-1
TGCAGTGCTAGTGTCCCCGGGACAGGGGTCTCTGAAGCTTTCTTT
CSASVPGTGVSEAFF
>TRBV6-5|-|-|TRBJ2-7
TGTGCCAGCAGTTACCGCCGGGACACCTATAAGGAGCAGTACTTC
CASSYRRDTYKEQYF
>TRBV12-1|-|few|TRBJ2-7
TGTGCCAGCGGCCCGACTCCAACCTCCTACGAGCAGTACTTC
CASGPTPTSYEQYF
>TRBV11-3|TRBD2|-|TRBJ2-3
TGTGCCAGCAGCTTAGATTTAGCGGGACTAGCGGGATCAGATACGCAGTATTTT
CASSLDLAGLAGSDTQYF
>TRBV5-1|TRBD2|-|TRBJ2-1
TGCGCCAGCAGCTTGCGCGGGGGGCCCAATGAGCAGTTCTTC
CASSLRGGPNEQFF
>TRBV2|-|once|TRBJ1-5
TGTGCCAGCAATCTGGGGGATCAGCCCCAGCATTTT
CASNLGDQPQHF
>TRBV9|-|once|TRBJ1-1
TGTGCCAGCAGCGTTTTGGAAGGAACTGAAGCTTTCTTT
CASSVLEGTEAFF